Listed below are T cell receptor beta chains from one sample, sequenced in a study of Graves' ophthalmopathy and Graves' hyperthyroidism. Using its own MiXCR run on the multiplex PCR reads, TCRdb lists one record per CDR3 protein. The sample contains around 470,000 distinct CDR3 sequences, 13% to 15% of which appear only once. The sample taken for sequencing was blood. Source of these receptors: a woman in her twenties or thirties with Graves' ophthalmopathy. Both conserved end residues are part of each CDR3. The order of the fields is D gene, V gene, clone size, J gene, CDR3 protein, CDR3 DNA. A D gene is named only where the DNA matches it firmly. Only some rows state a clone size, as once, few, many or a class for expanded clones.

d_call: .
v_call: TRBV10-3
clone_size: many
j_call: TRBJ2-7
cdr3_aa: CAISGNLGSYEQYF
cdr3_nt: TGTGCCATCAGTGGAAACCTGGGCTCCTACGAGCAGTACTTC

d_call: .
v_call: TRBV11-2
clone_size: many
j_call: TRBJ2-6
cdr3_aa: CASRRGANVLTF
cdr3_nt: TGTGCCAGCAGACGTGGGGCCAACGTCCTGACTTTC

d_call: TRBD2
v_call: TRBV27
clone_size: .
j_call: TRBJ2-1
cdr3_aa: CASSFGTNPNEQFF
cdr3_nt: TGTGCCAGCAGTTTCGGGACTAACCCCAATGAGCAGTTCTTC

d_call: .
v_call: TRBV6-1
clone_size: .
j_call: TRBJ1-2
cdr3_aa: CASTGADRDFDGYTF
cdr3_nt: TGTGCCAGCACGGGGGCTGACCGGGACTTCGATGGCTACACCTTC

d_call: .
v_call: TRBV14
clone_size: many
j_call: TRBJ2-7
cdr3_aa: CASSQGGPTYEQYF
cdr3_nt: TGTGCCAGCAGCCAAGGAGGTCCCACCTACGAGCAGTACTTC

d_call: .
v_call: TRBV18
clone_size: .
j_call: TRBJ2-5
cdr3_aa: CASSPREYQETQYF
cdr3_nt: TGTGCCAGCTCACCGCGAGAGTACCAAGAGACCCAGTACTTC

d_call: .
v_call: TRBV20-1
clone_size: .
j_call: TRBJ1-5
cdr3_aa: CSASPLGEGSQPQHF
cdr3_nt: TGCAGTGCTAGCCCTTTAGGGGAGGGAAGTCAGCCCCAGCATTTT

d_call: TRBD1
v_call: TRBV12-3/TRBV12-4
clone_size: many
j_call: TRBJ2-7
cdr3_aa: CASSVTGGMAYEQYF
cdr3_nt: TGTGCCAGCAGTGTGACAGGGGGAATGGCCTACGAGCAGTACTTC

d_call: .
v_call: TRBV6-1
clone_size: .
j_call: TRBJ1-1
cdr3_aa: CASRNRGQNTDAFF
cdr3_nt: TGTGCCAGCAGGAACAGAGGACAGAACACTGATGCTTTCTTT

d_call: .
v_call: TRBV4-1
clone_size: many
j_call: TRBJ1-1
cdr3_aa: CASSPSLTMNTEAFF
cdr3_nt: TGCGCCAGCAGCCCGAGTTTGACCATGAACACTGAAGCTTTCTTT

d_call: TRBD1
v_call: TRBV29-1
clone_size: many
j_call: TRBJ1-1
cdr3_aa: CSHYRGPRMNTEAFF
cdr3_nt: TGCAGCCACTACAGGGGACCCAGGATGAACACTGAAGCTTTCTTT

d_call: TRBD1
v_call: TRBV3-1
clone_size: .
j_call: TRBJ1-3
cdr3_aa: CASSPPGQGAGNTIYF
cdr3_nt: TGTGCCAGCAGCCCGCCCGGACAGGGGGCTGGAAACACCATATATTTT

d_call: TRBD1
v_call: TRBV28
clone_size: many
j_call: TRBJ1-2
cdr3_aa: CASSSQIGGEDGYTF
cdr3_nt: TGTGCCAGCAGTTCCCAGATAGGGGGCGAGGATGGCTACACCTTC

d_call: TRBD1
v_call: TRBV6-1
clone_size: .
j_call: TRBJ1-2
cdr3_aa: CASTVTGGADGYTF
cdr3_nt: TGTGCCAGCACTGTGACAGGGGGCGCGGATGGCTACACCTTC

d_call: .
v_call: TRBV24-1
clone_size: few
j_call: TRBJ2-2
cdr3_aa: CATSDGRVRTGELFF
cdr3_nt: TGTGCCACCAGTGATGGCCGGGTCAGGACCGGGGAGCTGTTTTTT

d_call: TRBD2
v_call: TRBV7-2
clone_size: many
j_call: TRBJ2-7
cdr3_aa: CASSFSGGTYEQYF
cdr3_nt: TGTGCCAGCAGCTTTAGCGGGGGGACCTACGAGCAGTACTTC

d_call: .
v_call: TRBV12-3/TRBV12-4
clone_size: many
j_call: TRBJ1-6
cdr3_aa: CASSNTGSNSPLHF
cdr3_nt: TGTGCCAGCAGTAATACAGGGAGTAATTCACCCCTCCACTTT

d_call: .
v_call: TRBV6-2/TRBV6-3
clone_size: many
j_call: TRBJ2-5
cdr3_aa: CASSLQGIQETQYF
cdr3_nt: TGTGCCAGCAGTCTTCAGGGGATTCAAGAGACCCAGTACTTC

d_call: TRBD2
v_call: TRBV18
clone_size: many
j_call: TRBJ2-5
cdr3_aa: CASSPWTSGQETQYF
cdr3_nt: TGTGCCAGCTCACCTTGGACTAGCGGCCAAGAGACCCAGTACTTC

d_call: .
v_call: TRBV2
clone_size: many
j_call: TRBJ2-7
cdr3_aa: CASTAQGISEQYF
cdr3_nt: TGTGCCAGCACTGCCCAGGGAATAAGTGAGCAGTACTTC

d_call: .
v_call: TRBV5-1
clone_size: many
j_call: TRBJ1-1
cdr3_aa: CASAITPGATEAFF
cdr3_nt: TGCGCCAGCGCTATTACCCCGGGGGCCACTGAAGCTTTCTTT

d_call: TRBD1
v_call: TRBV5-1
clone_size: many
j_call: TRBJ1-1
cdr3_aa: CASSEFGTVETEAFF
cdr3_nt: TGCGCCAGCAGCGAATTCGGGACAGTCGAGACTGAAGCTTTCTTT

d_call: TRBD2
v_call: TRBV7-7
clone_size: .
j_call: TRBJ2-5
cdr3_aa: CASSLDSGLAGGQETQYF
cdr3_nt: TGTGCTAGCAGCTTAGATTCGGGACTAGCGGGGGGGCAAGAGACCCAGTACTTC

d_call: TRBD1
v_call: TRBV7-9
clone_size: .
j_call: TRBJ2-5
cdr3_aa: CASGDRAFRETQYF
cdr3_nt: TGTGCCAGCGGGGACAGGGCCTTCAGAGAGACCCAGTACTTC

d_call: .
v_call: TRBV6-1
clone_size: many
j_call: TRBJ1-1
cdr3_aa: CASRRVRAQAFF
cdr3_nt: TGTGCCAGCAGGAGGGTCCGGGCACAAGCTTTCTTT

d_call: .
v_call: TRBV7-7
clone_size: many
j_call: TRBJ1-1
cdr3_aa: CASSRTWNTEAFF
cdr3_nt: TGTGCCAGCAGTAGGACCTGGAACACTGAAGCTTTCTTT

d_call: TRBD1
v_call: TRBV3-1
clone_size: many
j_call: TRBJ1-2
cdr3_aa: CASSSTGDHYGYTF
cdr3_nt: TGTGCCAGCAGTTCAACAGGGGACCACTATGGCTACACCTTC

d_call: .
v_call: TRBV6-5
clone_size: many
j_call: TRBJ1-1
cdr3_aa: CASSYSKLINTEAFF
cdr3_nt: TGTGCCAGCAGTTACTCGAAGCTGATAAACACTGAAGCTTTCTTT

d_call: .
v_call: TRBV6-2/TRBV6-3
clone_size: many
j_call: TRBJ1-5
cdr3_aa: CASSYSMTRRQPQHF
cdr3_nt: TGTGCCAGCAGTTACTCGATGACTCGCAGGCAGCCCCAGCATTTT

d_call: TRBD1
v_call: TRBV24-1
clone_size: many
j_call: TRBJ1-2
cdr3_aa: CATSDRTGGGYTF
cdr3_nt: TGTGCCACCAGTGACCGGACAGGGGGTGGCTACACCTTC

d_call: .
v_call: TRBV25-1
clone_size: many
j_call: TRBJ2-2
cdr3_aa: CASSEQNTGELFF
cdr3_nt: TGTGCCAGCAGTGAACAGAACACCGGGGAGCTGTTTTTT

d_call: TRBD1
v_call: TRBV20-1
clone_size: many
j_call: TRBJ2-7
cdr3_aa: CSANRQGWSYEQYF
cdr3_nt: TGCAGTGCAAACCGACAGGGATGGTCCTACGAGCAGTACTTC

d_call: TRBD1
v_call: TRBV19
clone_size: .
j_call: TRBJ1-1
cdr3_aa: CASKNSDRVGTEAFF
cdr3_nt: TGTGCCAGTAAAAATTCAGACAGGGTAGGCACTGAAGCTTTCTTT

d_call: .
v_call: TRBV20-1
clone_size: many
j_call: TRBJ2-7
cdr3_aa: CSARAGDERGEQYF
cdr3_nt: TGCAGTGCTAGAGCGGGAGACGAACGGGGCGAGCAGTACTTC

d_call: .
v_call: TRBV5-5
clone_size: many
j_call: TRBJ1-6
cdr3_aa: CASSPDGNSPLHF
cdr3_nt: TGTGCCAGCAGCCCCGACGGAAATTCACCCCTCCACTTT

d_call: .
v_call: TRBV6-1
clone_size: many
j_call: TRBJ1-1
cdr3_aa: CASSELGGAATEAFF
cdr3_nt: TGTGCCAGCAGTGAACTTGGGGGGGCAGCCACTGAAGCTTTCTTT

d_call: TRBD1
v_call: TRBV29-1
clone_size: many
j_call: TRBJ1-5
cdr3_aa: CSVMDRDQPQHF
cdr3_nt: TGCAGCGTTATGGACAGGGACCAGCCCCAGCATTTT

d_call: .
v_call: TRBV11-2
clone_size: .
j_call: TRBJ1-2
cdr3_aa: CASSLAQAYGYTF
cdr3_nt: TGTGCCAGCAGCTTAGCCCAGGCCTATGGCTACACCTTC

d_call: TRBD2
v_call: TRBV5-1
clone_size: few
j_call: TRBJ2-5
cdr3_aa: CASSSRLAGVETQYF
cdr3_nt: TGCGCCAGCAGCTCCCGACTAGCGGGAGTGGAGACCCAGTACTTC

d_call: .
v_call: TRBV3-1
clone_size: many
j_call: TRBJ1-1
cdr3_aa: CASSQDVEVLGTEAFF
cdr3_nt: TGTGCCAGCAGCCAAGATGTGGAAGTACTAGGTACTGAAGCTTTCTTT

d_call: .
v_call: TRBV11-1
clone_size: many
j_call: TRBJ1-1
cdr3_aa: CASSSLGTPGDPEAFF
cdr3_nt: TGTGCCAGCAGCTCACTCGGGACTCCCGGGGACCCTGAAGCTTTCTTT

d_call: .
v_call: TRBV20-1
clone_size: many
j_call: TRBJ1-1
cdr3_aa: CSAKLDQRTEAFF
cdr3_nt: TGCAGTGCTAAACTGGACCAGAGGACTGAAGCTTTCTTT

d_call: .
v_call: TRBV6-5
clone_size: many
j_call: TRBJ1-5
cdr3_aa: CASSYEYSNQPQHF
cdr3_nt: TGTGCCAGCAGTTACGAATATAGCAATCAGCCCCAGCATTTT

d_call: TRBD2
v_call: TRBV28
clone_size: .
j_call: TRBJ2-7
cdr3_aa: CASSKTSARLGQYF
cdr3_nt: TGTGCCAGCAGTAAGACTAGCGCCCGATTGGGGCAGTACTTC

d_call: TRBD1
v_call: TRBV2
clone_size: many
j_call: TRBJ1-5
cdr3_aa: CASSVVRDRATSNQPQHF
cdr3_nt: TGTGCCAGCAGTGTTGTGAGGGACAGGGCGACTAGCAATCAGCCCCAGCATTTT

d_call: .
v_call: TRBV28
clone_size: many
j_call: TRBJ1-2
cdr3_aa: CASIRGGRTPTNYGYTF
cdr3_nt: TGTGCCTCGATCAGGGGTGGCAGAACCCCAACGAACTATGGCTACACCTTC

d_call: TRBD1
v_call: TRBV28
clone_size: many
j_call: TRBJ2-2
cdr3_aa: CASSIDRGNTGELFF
cdr3_nt: TGTGCCAGCAGCATCGACAGGGGGAACACCGGGGAGCTGTTTTTT

d_call: .
v_call: TRBV4-2
clone_size: .
j_call: TRBJ2-2
cdr3_aa: CASSQEGGAGNTGELFF
cdr3_nt: TGTGCCAGCAGCCAAGAGGGAGGAGCGGGGAACACCGGGGAGCTGTTTTTT

d_call: TRBD1
v_call: TRBV28
clone_size: many
j_call: TRBJ2-2
cdr3_aa: CASRGNRGVLGELFF
cdr3_nt: TGTGCCAGCAGGGGAAACAGGGGTGTCCTCGGGGAGCTGTTTTTT

d_call: .
v_call: TRBV2
clone_size: many
j_call: TRBJ1-2
cdr3_aa: CASRQGRTLADQRSYTF
cdr3_nt: TGTGCCAGCAGGCAAGGACGTACCCTGGCGGACCAGAGGAGCTACACCTTC

d_call: .
v_call: TRBV20-1
clone_size: many
j_call: TRBJ1-1
cdr3_aa: CSATRGGMTEAFF
cdr3_nt: TGCAGTGCCACACGAGGGGGGATGACTGAAGCTTTCTTT

d_call: .
v_call: TRBV27
clone_size: many
j_call: TRBJ1-1
cdr3_aa: CASSRGTAEAFF
cdr3_nt: TGTGCCAGCAGCCGGGGGACCGCTGAAGCTTTCTTT

d_call: TRBD1
v_call: TRBV4-1
clone_size: .
j_call: TRBJ2-2
cdr3_aa: CASSQRDRGWTGELFF
cdr3_nt: TGCGCCAGCAGCCAGAGGGACAGGGGATGGACCGGGGAGCTGTTTTTT

d_call: TRBD1
v_call: TRBV27
clone_size: many
j_call: TRBJ1-2
cdr3_aa: CASRRTGEAYGYTF
cdr3_nt: TGTGCCAGCAGAAGGACAGGGGAGGCCTATGGCTACACCTTC

d_call: .
v_call: TRBV12-3/TRBV12-4
clone_size: many
j_call: TRBJ1-5
cdr3_aa: CASSQGRQPNQPQHF
cdr3_nt: TGTGCCAGCAGTCAGGGCCGACAGCCGAATCAGCCCCAGCATTTT